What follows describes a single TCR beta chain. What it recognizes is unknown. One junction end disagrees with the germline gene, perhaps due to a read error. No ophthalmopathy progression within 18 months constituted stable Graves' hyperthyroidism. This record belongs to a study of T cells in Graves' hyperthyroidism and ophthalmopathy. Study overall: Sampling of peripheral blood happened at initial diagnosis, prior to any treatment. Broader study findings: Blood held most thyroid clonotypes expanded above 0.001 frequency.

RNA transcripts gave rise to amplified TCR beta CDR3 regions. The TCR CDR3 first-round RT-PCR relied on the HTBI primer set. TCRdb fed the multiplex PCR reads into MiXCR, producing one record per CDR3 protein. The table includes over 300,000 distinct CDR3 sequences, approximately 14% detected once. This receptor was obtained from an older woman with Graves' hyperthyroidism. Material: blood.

This CDR3 reads CASSPNDAGTGGTQAFF. DNA of the CDR3: TGTGCCAGCTCACCGAATGACGCCGGGACAGGGGGCACTCAAGCTTTCTTT. V and J are TRBV18 and TRBJ1-1, with TRBD1 matching 12 bases. Germline V gene data show CDR1 as KGHSH and CDR2 as LQKENI. This CDR3 is 17 amino acids long.